This T cell receptor beta chain was profiled in a study of T cells in Graves' hyperthyroidism and ophthalmopathy. To note about this clonotype: The antigen is undetermined.

The CDR3 covers 16 residues. V lost 5 bases, J lost 1 base, and 16 bases lay in between. Germline V CDR1 and CDR2: LNHNV, YYDKDF (reference sequence). Uncontrolled infections, other autoimmune diseases, pregnancy or lactation led to exclusion of patients. Study observations and caveats: Ophthalmopathy got predicted by the model a median roughly 6.4 months before its onset. Most thyroid clonotypes expanded above 0.001 appeared in blood too.

The CDR3 regions of TCR beta were amplified from RNA transcripts. Using the HTBI primer set, a first-round RT-PCR was run on the TCR CDR3. TCRdb ran MiXCR on the multiplex PCR reads and lists one entry per CDR3 protein. The data contain about 640,000 distinct CDR3 sequences, around 15% of them singletons. The receptor was derived from a woman between 45 and 65 years old with Graves' ophthalmopathy. Input material: blood. The V gene is TRBV15, the J gene TRBJ2-3, with D tentatively TRBD1 (7 bases). In DNA, the CDR3 is TGTGCCACCAGCGGACTACAGGGGATCGGCACAGATACGCAGTATTTT. Its translation: CATSGLQGIGTDTQYF.